This TCR beta chain appears in the sequencing data of a study of T cells expressing NK-cell markers. Overall study: The eight sequenced donors comprised seven who were HCMV-seropositive and one who was seronegative.

The cDNA for TCR beta came from 5'RACE template switching with UMIs. TCRdb re-called the 5' RACE reads and catalogs CDR3 proteins one per entry, DNA excluded. The ten most abundant clones cover approximately 3.5% of a sample with a few hundred thousand distinct CDR3 sequences. Concerning this clonotype itself: What it recognizes is unknown.

The length of the CDR3 is 12 residues. Germline lookup yields CDR1 SGHTA and CDR2 FQGNSA. General study points: Dominant NKG2C+ clonotypes were found to form roughly 1.0-7.0% of CD8+ T cells in over five donors. Questions lingered over whether expanded NKG2C+ T cell clones were HCMV-specific.

Sequenced input: blood T cells: a sorted CD56 or NKG2C T cell subset, CD4+ or CD8+ T cells, or bulk PBMC T cells (not recorded which). This sequence originates from a man between 18 and 29 years old in good health. J is TRBJ1-2 and V is TRBV7-2. CDR3 loop: CASSQRDRGYTF.